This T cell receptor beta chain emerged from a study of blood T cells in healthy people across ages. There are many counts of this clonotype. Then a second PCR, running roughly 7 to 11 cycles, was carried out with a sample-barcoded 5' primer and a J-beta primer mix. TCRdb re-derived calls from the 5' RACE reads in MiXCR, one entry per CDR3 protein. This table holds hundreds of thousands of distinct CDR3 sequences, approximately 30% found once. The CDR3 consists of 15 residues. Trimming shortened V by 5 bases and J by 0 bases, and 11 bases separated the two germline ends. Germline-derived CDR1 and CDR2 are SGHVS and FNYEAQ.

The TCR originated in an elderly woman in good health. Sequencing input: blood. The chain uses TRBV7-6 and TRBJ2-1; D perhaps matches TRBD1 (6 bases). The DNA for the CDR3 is TGTGCCAGCAGCCCCCGGGACATCTCCTACAATGAGCAGTTCTTC. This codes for CASSPRDISYNEQFF.